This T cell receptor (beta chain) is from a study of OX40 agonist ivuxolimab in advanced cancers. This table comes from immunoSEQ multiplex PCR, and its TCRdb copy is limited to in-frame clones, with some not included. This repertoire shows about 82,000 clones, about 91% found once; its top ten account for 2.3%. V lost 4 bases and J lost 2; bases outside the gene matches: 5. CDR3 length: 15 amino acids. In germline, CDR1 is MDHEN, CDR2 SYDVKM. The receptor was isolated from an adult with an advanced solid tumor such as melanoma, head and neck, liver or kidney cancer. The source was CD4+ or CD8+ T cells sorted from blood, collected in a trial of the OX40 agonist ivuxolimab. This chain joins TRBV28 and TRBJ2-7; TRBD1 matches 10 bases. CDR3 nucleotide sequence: TGTGCCAGCAGTTCCTACGGGACAGGGGCCTACGAGCAGTACTTC. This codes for CASSSYGTGAYEQYF.